Listed here are 20 T cell receptor beta chains from one sample, sequenced in a study of brain T cells in children with intractable seizures. TCRdb's table, derived via immunoSEQ multiplex PCR, lists solely in-frame clones and lacks some. Of around 44,000 clones detected, about nine tenths appear once; the ten largest clones hold 5% to 6.5%. This material consisted of peripheral blood, taken at surgery. These receptors originate from a girl aged 2-10 years with tuberous sclerosis and intractable seizures.

This chain links TRBV15 with TRBJ2-2; 8 bases agree with TRBD1. J gave up 1 base and V 4 bases, and 2 bases lay outside the gene matches. Germline loops: CDR1 LNHNV, CDR2 YYDKDF (reference sequence). The CDR3 totals 15 residues. CDR3 bases: TGTGCCACCAGCAACAGGGGGAAGAACACCGGGGAGCTGTTTTTT. Translation: CATSNRGKNTGELFF.

The chain links TRBV4-1 to TRBJ1-3; tentatively, D is TRBD1 (5 bases). Germline lookup yields CDR1 MGHRA and CDR2 YSYEKL. Trimming cost V 0 bases and J 0 bases, with 15 bases left between them. The length of the CDR3 is 18 residues. The CDR3 reads CASSQEGVLVFSGNTIYF. The CDR3 coding sequence is TGCGCCAGCAGCCAAGAGGGGGTTTTGGTTTTCTCTGGAAACACCATATATTTT.

The V and J genes are TRBV6-5 and TRBJ1-2, with D perhaps matching TRBD1 (6 bases). The germline V and J ends were trimmed by 5 bases and 8 bases, with 12 bases remaining between them. Germline CDR1 MNHEY, CDR2 SVGAGI. The CDR3 contains 12 residues. The CDR3 nucleotides are TGTGCCAGCAGTACAGGGAGTGGAGGCTACACCTTC. Translated: CASSTGSGGYTF.

J is TRBJ1-2 and V is TRBV6-2 or TRBV6-3; 10 nucleotides agree with TRBD1. CDR1 and CDR2 (germline): MNHEY, SVGEGT. This CDR3 is 18 amino acids long. V trimming: 2 bases; J trimming: 1 base; junction bases outside the gene matches: 10. The CDR3 DNA sequence: TGTGCCAGCAGTTACCGGGACAGGGGCCTACTTATTAACTATGGCTACACCTTC. It codes for CASSYRDRGLLINYGYTF.

This clone has only one observation. As DNA, the CDR3 is TGTGCCAGCAGTGAAATTAGTATTATCCTTAACTATGGCTACACCTTC. Translation gives CASSEISIILNYGYTF. The chain links TRBV6-1 to TRBJ1-2, with D uncertain. The germline V gene encodes CDR1 MNHNS and CDR2 SASEGT. The CDR3 consists of 16 residues. The V gene lost 2 bases and the J gene lost 1 base, with 14 bases spanning the gap.

This sequence joins TRBV5-4 and TRBJ1-1; 7 bases match TRBD1. V shed 4 bases and J 7 bases; nucleotides not matched to a gene: 7. Per the germline V gene, CDR1 is SGHNT and CDR2 is YYREEE (reference sequence). This CDR3 region has 13 residues. The CDR3 is CASSKTGISEAFF. In DNA form, the CDR3 reads TGTGCCAGCAGCAAGACAGGGATCAGTGAAGCTTTCTTT.

This clone was seen once. The V call is TRBV7-9, the J call TRBJ2-3; tentative D call: TRBD1 (6 bases). CDR1 and CDR2 from the germline V gene are SEHNR and FQNEAQ (reference sequence). This CDR3 comprises 16 residues. Trimming took 1 base from V and 4 from J, leaving 15 bases between them. The DNA of the CDR3 is TGTGCCAGCAGCTTAGGGATGGGGGCCGGACCAGATACGCAGTATTTT. Protein sequence: CASSLGMGAGPDTQYF.

This clone was counted only a few times. The V and J genes are TRBV18 and TRBJ1-2; unclear D gene. Per germline, CDR1 KGHSH and CDR2 LQKENI. This CDR3 has 13 residues. Trimming left V 3 bases short and J 4 bases short, with 9 bases between. The CDR3 DNA sequence: TGTGCCAGCTCACCTCAGGACCCCTATGGCTACACCTTC. This gives the protein CASSPQDPYGYTF. Complete variable domain (other parts from reference TRBV18 and TRBJ1-2): NAGVMQNPRHLVRRRGQEARLRCSPMKGHSHVYWYRQLPEEGLKFMVYLQKENIIDESGMPKERFSAEFPKEGPSILRIQQVVRGDSAAYFCASSPQDPYGYTFGSGTRLTVV.

Here the CDR3 DNA reads TGTGCCGTCACAGGGTTCTATGAGCAGTTCTTC. As protein: CAVTGFYEQFF. This sequence joins TRBV11-2 and TRBJ2-1; D perhaps matches TRBD1 (6 bases). The V end was cut by 11 bases, the J end by 8 bases, with 13 bases between. Germline assignment: CDR1 SGHAT and CDR2 FQNNGV. The CDR3 is 11 residues long.

J is TRBJ1-1 and V is TRBV6-1, with no clear D. CDR1 and CDR2 (germline): MNHNS, SASEGT. Deletions cut 0 bases from V and 7 bases from J, with 9 bases between. This CDR3 contains 13 residues. The CDR3 protein is CASSEALRVEAFF. The DNA of the CDR3 is TGTGCCAGCAGTGAAGCGCTTCGGGTTGAAGCTTTCTTT.

The rearrangement uses TRBV19 and TRBJ2-6; no reliable D call. V lost 6 bases and J 0 bases, leaving 12 bases between the germline ends. The CDR3 sequence is 16 residues long. Germline values: CDR1 LNHDA, CDR2 SQIVND (reference sequence). The CDR3 region has the DNA TGTGCCAGTAGACGGGTCGCCACCTCTGGGGCCAACGTCCTGACTTTC. As protein: CASRRVATSGANVLTF.

V is TRBV7-3 and J is TRBJ1-6, with TRBD1 as a possible D gene (5 bases). V lost 4 bases, J lost 6 bases, and 16 bases lay in between. The V gene's germline CDR1 is SGHTA and CDR2 FQGTGA. The CDR3 extends over 16 amino acids. The CDR3 region has the DNA TGTGCCAGCAGCTACCCTGAGGAGGGGAGTAATTCACCCCTCCACTTT. Translated: CASSYPEEGSNSPLHF.

V is TRBV6-7 and J is TRBJ2-7, with D possibly being TRBD1 (6 bases). TRBV6-7 is an ORF for which the function is uncertain. The CDR3 consists of 14 residues. The V gene lost 7 bases and the J gene lost 3 bases, with 16 bases spanning the gap. CDR3 sequence reads: CASNHRQAHYEQYV. CDR3 sequence (DNA): TGTGCCAGCAACCACAGACAGGCTCACTACGAGCAGTACGTC.

The table lists this clone with a count of one. The J gene is TRBJ2-3, the V gene TRBV24-1; weak D call: TRBD2 (5 bases). V was trimmed by 5 bases and J by 9 bases, leaving 17 bases between them. CDR3 length: 14 amino acids. Germline V gene lookup returns CDR1 KGHDR and CDR2 SFDVKD. CDR3 DNA sequence: TGTGCCACCAGTGTAGACACGACGACTACGACGCAGTATTTT. Encoded protein: CATSVDTTTTTQYF.

J is TRBJ2-3 and V is TRBV24-1; D may match TRBD1 or TRBD2 (5 bases each). Germline CDR1 is KGHDR and CDR2 is SFDVKD. The ends were cut back, 5 bases at V and 2 bases at J, with 7 bases in the middle. CDR3 length equals 13 residues. DNA for the CDR3: TGTGCCACCAGTGGGGGGAACACAGATACGCAGTATTTT. It codes for CATSGGNTDTQYF.

The sample holds a few counts of this clone. The chain joins TRBV10-3 to TRBJ1-5; D not certain. The V gene lost 0 bases and the J gene lost 9 bases, with 12 bases spanning the gap. This CDR3 spans 14 amino acids. CDR1 is ENHRY, CDR2 SYGVKD, per germline. The CDR3 DNA reads as TGTGCCATCAGTGAGTCCGGTGGAAGTTCGCCCCAGCATTTT. Residues: CAISESGGSSPQHF.

Of note for this clone: At one of its ends the junction is not consistent with the germline gene, which may arise from a read error. The J gene is TRBJ1-2, the V gene TRBV7-2; D is undetermined. This CDR3 has 14 residues. CDR1 and CDR2 (germline): SGHTA, FQGNSA. CDR3 DNA sequence: TGTGCCAGCAGCTTTTCCATCCAAGACTATGGCTACATCTTC. This sequence encodes CASSFSIQDYGYIF.

The genes are TRBV7-3 and TRBJ2-2; 7 nucleotides agree with TRBD2. The germline V gene encodes CDR1 SGHTA and CDR2 FQGTGA. The CDR3 has 16 residues. V lost 5 bases, J lost 6 bases, and 12 bases stayed unmatched. This CDR3 is CASSPAATSISGELFF. In DNA, the CDR3 is TGTGCCAGCAGCCCAGCGGCGACTAGCATATCCGGGGAGCTGTTTTTT.

This clone has only one observation. A read error may account for a junction end that differs from germline. The genes are TRBV27 and TRBJ1-2, with D possibly being TRBD1 (5 bases). The CDR3 is 15 amino acids. Germline CDR1 and CDR2: MNHEY and SMNVEV (reference sequence). This chain's CDR3 is CASSKDGTANYSYTF. The CDR3 DNA follows: TGTGCCAGCAGTAAGGACGGGACCGCTAACTATAGCTACACCTTC.

This sequence joins TRBV5-6 and TRBJ1-5; D is unclear. Per the germline V gene, CDR1 is SGHDT and CDR2 is YYEEEE. The CDR3 runs to 14 residues. V lost 3 bases to trimming and J lost 1 base, with 8 bases between them. Here the CDR3 reads CASSYYGSNQPQHF. Here the CDR3 DNA reads TGTGCCAGCAGCTACTACGGAAGCAATCAGCCCCAGCATTTT.